These 17 T cell receptor beta chains share one sample of origin, sequenced in a study of blood T cell repertoires in COVID-19. Some clones are missing from TCRdb's copy, which holds only in-frame ones; the method was immunoSEQ multiplex PCR. Here the sample spans roughly 340,000 clones, 88% being singletons. Sequenced sample: peripheral blood. These TCRs come from a woman between 65 and 79 years old with COVID-19, enrolled during active disease.

The CDR3 loop reads CSVVSSRDNYGYTF. The CDR3, as DNA: TGCAGCGTTGTCTCTAGTCGGGATAACTATGGCTACACCTTC. V usage is TRBV29-1 and J usage is TRBJ1-2; D unclear. The V end was cut by 4 bases, the J end by 1 base, with 13 bases between. Germline values: CDR1 SQVTM, CDR2 ANQGSEA. The CDR3 loop spans 14 amino acids.

V usage is TRBV10-1 and J usage is TRBJ2-7; D not certain. V lost 7 bases to trimming and J lost 5 bases, with 21 bases between them. The CDR3 sequence is 15 residues long. CDR1 is WNHNN, CDR2 SYGVQD, per germline (reference sequence). CDR3 amino acids: CASTPTSSRGHEQYF. CDR3 nucleotides: TGCGCCAGCACCCCGACGAGTAGCAGAGGCCACGAGCAGTACTTC.

V and J are TRBV28 and TRBJ2-7; tentative D call: TRBD1 (6 bases). The CDR3 is made up of 16 amino acids. With 4 bases removed from V and 3 bases from J, the gap between germline ends came to 19 bases. Germline V gives CDR1 MDHEN, CDR2 SYDVKM. The CDR3 reads CASSSLNRAPLYEQYF. In nucleotides, the CDR3 is TGTGCCAGCAGTTCCCTAAACAGGGCCCCCCTCTACGAGCAGTACTTC. The whole variable domain, filled in from reference TRBV28 and TRBJ2-7, reads DVKVTQSSRYLVKRTGEKVFLECVQDMDHENMFWYRQDPGLGLRLIYFSYDVKMKEKGDIPEGYSVSREKKERFSLILESASTNQTSMYLCASSSLNRAPLYEQYFGPGTRLTVT.

The chain recombines TRBV24-1 with TRBJ2-3; D gene uncertain. Germline lookup yields CDR1 KGHDR and CDR2 SFDVKD. The length of the CDR3 is 11 residues. The germline V and J ends were trimmed by 5 bases and 5 bases, with 4 bases remaining between them. CDR3 in amino acids: CATSGGDTQYF. The CDR3 nucleotides read TGTGCCACCAGTGGAGGAGATACGCAGTATTTT.

This chain joins TRBV5-6 and TRBJ1-5; D is uncertain. V gave up 0 bases and J gave up 1 base, with 20 bases separating them. The CDR3 totals 19 residues. Per the germline V gene, CDR1 is SGHDT and CDR2 is YYEEEE. The CDR3: CASSLGDTGNPFSNQPQHF. CDR3 sequence (DNA): TGTGCCAGCAGCTTGGGCGACACGGGGAACCCGTTCAGCAATCAGCCCCAGCATTTT.

The chain carries TRBV5-1 and TRBJ1-1, with 11 bases lining up with TRBD1. There are 13 residues in the CDR3. Germline lookup yields CDR1 SGHRS and CDR2 YFSETQ. Trimming at V came to 7 bases and at J to 4 bases, leaving 3 bases not matched to a gene. The CDR3 loop is CASGGQGATEAFF. The DNA of the CDR3 is TGCGCCAGCGGAGGACAGGGGGCCACTGAAGCTTTCTTT.

V usage is TRBV20-1 and J usage is TRBJ2-1, with D possibly being TRBD1 (6 bases). Germline assignment: CDR1 DFQATT and CDR2 SNEGSKA (reference sequence). The CDR3 runs 13 residues. V was clipped by 3 bases and J by 4 bases, with 10 bases between them. The CDR3 is CSASWGRYNEQFF. CDR3 bases: TGCAGTGCTAGTTGGGGGCGGTACAATGAGCAGTTCTTC.

This clone was observed a single time. V and J are TRBV6-5 and TRBJ2-5; 8 nucleotides match TRBD1. V shed 5 bases, J shed 4 bases, and the junction held 9 bases outside the gene matches. CDR3 size: 15 residues. CDR1 is MNHEY, CDR2 SVGAGI, per germline. The CDR3 DNA sequence: TGTGCCAGCAGTCACGGACAGGGTAGATTAGAGACCCAGTACTTC. This gives the protein CASSHGQGRLETQYF.

The chain recombines TRBV30 with TRBJ1-6; a weak D match, TRBD1 (5 bases). The CDR3 contains 16 residues. V gave up 0 bases and J gave up 13 bases, with 22 bases separating them. CDR1 is GTSNPN and CDR2 is SVGIG in the germline V gene (reference sequence). The chain's CDR3 is CAWSVPGGWNPLPLHF. CDR3 nucleotides: TGTGCCTGGAGTGTACCCGGGGGTTGGAACCCCCTCCCCCTCCACTTT.

This clone was detected ten times or more. The chain joins TRBV6-5 to TRBJ1-2, with TRBD1 matching over 7 bases. The CDR3 consists of 15 residues. CDR1 and CDR2 from the germline V gene are MNHEY and SVGAGI. Trimming cost V 4 bases and J 0 bases; bases outside gene matches: 5. The CDR3 loop reads CASSSRDRTNYGYTF. The DNA of the CDR3 is TGTGCCAGCAGTTCCCGGGACAGAACTAACTATGGCTACACCTTC.

V and J are TRBV12-5 and TRBJ1-5; D is possibly TRBD1 (5 bases). CDR1 LGHNT and CDR2 FRNRAP come from the germline V gene. V lost 0 bases to trimming and J lost 4 bases, with 22 bases between them. This CDR3 comprises 19 residues. The CDR3 coding sequence is TGTGCTAGTGGTTTGGTAGGCTTCTCCAGGGAATCTAGGAATCAGCCCCAGCATTTT. It translates to CASGLVGFSRESRNQPQHF.

The rearrangement joins TRBV7-3 to TRBJ2-5; the match to TRBD2 covers 11 bases. Losses at the gene ends were 5 bases for V and 4 bases for J; bases not matched to a gene: 6. Germline CDR1 SGHTA, CDR2 FQGTGA. The CDR3 runs to 15 residues. CDR3 sequence reads: CASSASGTSGETQYF. For the CDR3, the DNA is TGTGCCAGCAGCGCGTCCGGGACTAGCGGAGAGACCCAGTACTTC. Full variable domain (outside the CDR3, taken from reference TRBV7-3 and TRBJ2-5): GAGVSQTPSNKVTEKGKYVELRCDPISGHTALYWYRQSLGQGPEFLIYFQGTGAADDSGLPNDRFFAVRPEGSVSTLKIQRTERGDSAVYLCASSASGTSGETQYFGPGTRLLVL.

The chain joins TRBV27 to TRBJ2-5, with TRBD2 matching 12 bases. Germline V gene data show CDR1 as MNHEY and CDR2 as SMNVEV (reference sequence). CDR3 size: 16 residues. V lost 4 bases to trimming and J lost 4 bases; unmatched junction nucleotides: 7. The CDR3 DNA follows: TGTGCCAGCAGTTCCCACCGGACTAGCGGGACAGAGACCCAGTACTTC. This codes for CASSSHRTSGTETQYF.

This clone came up once. The chain carries TRBV24-1 and TRBJ1-5; 9 nucleotides match TRBD1. Germline lookup yields CDR1 KGHDR and CDR2 SFDVKD. The CDR3 covers 16 residues. V trimming: 5 bases; J trimming: 3 bases; junction bases outside the gene matches: 7. CDR3: CATSANDRGINQPQHF. The CDR3 nucleotides are TGTGCCACCAGTGCAAATGACAGGGGGATCAATCAGCCCCAGCATTTT.

This clone was counted between two and nine times. V is TRBV27 and J is TRBJ1-4, with 7 bases identical to TRBD1. This CDR3 spans 14 amino acids. Germline V lookup: CDR1 MNHEY, CDR2 SMNVEV (reference sequence). Losses at the gene ends were 8 bases for V and 6 bases for J; bases not matched to a gene: 9. CDR3 protein: CASGDRVGDEKLFF. CDR3 in DNA: TGTGCCAGCGGTGACAGGGTTGGTGATGAAAAACTGTTTTTT. Together with reference TRBV27 and TRBJ1-4, the CDR3 gives the full variable domain: EAQVTQNPRYLITVTGKKLTVTCSQNMNHEYMSWYRQDPGLGLRQIYYSMNVEVTDKGDVPEGYKVSRKEKRNFPLILESPSPNQTSLYFCASGDRVGDEKLFFGSGTQLSVL.

V usage is TRBV9 and J usage is TRBJ2-3; 10 positions match TRBD2. The junction had 6 bases not matched to a gene; V was cut back by 0 bases and J by 2 bases. CDR1 is SGDLS and CDR2 is YYNGEE in the germline V gene. CDR3 size: 17 residues. The DNA for the CDR3 is TGTGCCAGCAGCGTAGATACCAGCGGGGGGGTCACAGATACGCAGTATTTT. It encodes CASSVDTSGGVTDTQYF.

The genes are TRBV30 and TRBJ1-1; TRBD1 agrees at 9 bases. The V and J ends lost 2 bases and 5 bases, in that order; junction bases with no gene match: 12. Per germline, CDR1 GTSNPN and CDR2 SVGIG (reference sequence). CDR3 size: 16 residues. Written as DNA, the CDR3 is TGTGCCTGGAGTCTACGCCCGGGACAGGGAAAAACTGAAGCTTTCTTT. This sequence encodes CAWSLRPGQGKTEAFF.